This T cell receptor beta chain was identified during a study of T cells in Graves' hyperthyroidism and ophthalmopathy. Unmatched junction bases numbered 12, after V lost 10 bases and J lost 1 base. There are 16 residues in the CDR3. Per the germline V gene, CDR1 is ENHRY and CDR2 is SYGVKD. There were TCR beta CDR3 regions amplified from RNA transcripts. A set of HTBI primers served as the primers for a first-round RT-PCR of the TCR CDR3. Each CDR3 protein gets one entry after TCRdb re-called the multiplex PCR reads with MiXCR. The table records 600,000 to 700,000 distinct CDR3 sequences, roughly 45% of them present only once. Lactation, pregnancy, other autoimmune disease or uncontrolled infection led to exclusion of patients. Clinicians diagnosed patients from clinical symptoms, serum thyroxine and TRAb, thyroid ultrasound and orbital computed tomography. This clonotype was seen repeatedly, ten times or more. Its antigen is not known.

Study-level points and caveats: Before onset, ophthalmopathy was predicted by the model a median approximately 6.5 months earlier. In simple terms, a model built on 13 V-J features told ophthalmopathy apart from stable hyperthyroidism.

The clonotype originates from an adult man with Graves' disease, either hyperthyroidism or ophthalmopathy (not recorded which). The rearrangement links TRBV10-3 to TRBJ1-3, with 8 bases that match TRBD1. The material sequenced was peripheral blood or thyroid tissue (not recorded which). CDR3 amino acids: CATTGEDAVSGNTIYF. CDR3 sequence (DNA): TGTGCCACGACAGGGGAAGACGCGGTGTCTGGAAACACCATATATTTT.